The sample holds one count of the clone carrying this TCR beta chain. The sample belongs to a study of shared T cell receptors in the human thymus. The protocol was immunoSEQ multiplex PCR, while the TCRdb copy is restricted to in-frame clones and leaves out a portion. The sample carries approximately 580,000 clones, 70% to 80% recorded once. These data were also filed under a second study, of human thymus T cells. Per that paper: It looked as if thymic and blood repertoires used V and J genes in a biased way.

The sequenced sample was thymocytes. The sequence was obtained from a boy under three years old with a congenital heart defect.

As DNA, the CDR3 is TGTGCCAGCAGTCCGACCCCGGGACAGGGAAGGGGCCAGTACTTC. Encoded protein: CASSPTPGQGRGQYF. The chain uses TRBV27 and TRBJ2-5; the match to TRBD1 covers 9 bases. Germline loops: CDR1 MNHEY, CDR2 SMNVEV (reference sequence). V dropped 5 bases and J dropped 10; count of bases not matched to a gene: 14. The CDR3 runs 15 residues.